The clone carrying this T cell receptor beta chain was counted at least ten times. Antigen unknown. This specimen belongs to a study of T cell repertoires in cytomegalovirus infection. The CDR3 has 13 residues. V dropped 2 bases and J dropped 4 bases, with 12 bases sitting between them. CDR1 DFQATT and CDR2 SNEGSKA come from the germline V gene (reference sequence). TCRdb ran MiXCR on the reads and lists one entry per CDR3 protein. The sample records 55,000 to 70,000 distinct CDR3 sequences, approximately 36% being singletons. The V call is TRBV20-1, the J call TRBJ2-7; no firm D call. Source material: PBMCs, sequenced either directly or after in vitro stimulation (not recorded which). This sequence was found in a human donor in good health (CMV status not recorded). Some clones in this sample may be carry-over from other donors' samples. The CDR3 region is CSARNFGTYEQYF. The CDR3 nucleotides are TGCAGTGCTAGAAATTTCGGAACATACGAGCAGTACTTC.